The 27 T cell receptor beta chains in this list originate from one sample, sequenced in a study of T-cell reconstitution after alpha-beta-depleted transplantation in children. Unique molecular identifiers were used to barcode this TCRbeta library. TCRdb itself ran the PCR reads through MiXCR, one entry per CDR3 protein. This sample yields around 600,000 distinct CDR3 sequences, of which approximately 15% are seen a single time; approximately 1% belongs to the top ten. Sample: PBMCs from the stem cell graft donor, taken from the stem cell graft. The receptors shown here come from a human donor who donated a stem cell graft to a child with acute myeloid leukemia.

This clonotype has just one count. The chain recombines TRBV5-1 with TRBJ1-5, with D hard to call. This CDR3 is 15 amino acids long. V was cut by 1 base and J by 5 bases, with 13 bases left in between. Germline CDR1 reads SGHRS; CDR2 reads YFSETQ. This CDR3 reads CASSLSGLDHQPQHF. The CDR3 bases are TGCGCCAGCAGCTTGTCCGGACTGGACCATCAGCCCCAGCATTTT.

Regarding this clonotype: A junction boundary mismatches the germline segment, possibly from a read error. This chain links TRBV20-1 with TRBJ2-1; either TRBD1 or TRBD2 may supply D (6 bases each). This CDR3 region has 15 residues. In germline, CDR1 is DFQATT, CDR2 SNEGSKA (reference sequence). CDR3 region: CSAEGGLSSYNERFF. CDR3 DNA: TGCAGTGCTGAGGGGGGATTGAGCTCCTACAATGAGCGGTTCTTC.

This clonotype occurred a few times. This rearrangement joins TRBV7-2 to TRBJ2-5, with 11 bases fitting TRBD2. Germline V gene data show CDR1 as SGHTA and CDR2 as FQGNSA. Trimming cost V 5 bases and J 3 bases; bases outside gene matches: 11. This CDR3 contains 17 residues. CDR3 sequence (DNA): TGTGCCAGCAGCCCAATTGGGCCTAGCGGGGGGAAAGAGACCCAGTACTTC. Amino acids: CASSPIGPSGGKETQYF.

This clonotype has a handful of counts. The chain joins TRBV7-9 to TRBJ2-5, with unresolved D. Germline assignment: CDR1 SEHNR and CDR2 FQNEAQ (reference sequence). Trimming pared 5 bases from V and 5 bases from J, leaving 15 bases between. The CDR3 is made up of 14 amino acids. The CDR3 DNA reads TGTGCCAGCAGCCCCTCGGCTAGTGACGAGACCCAGTACTTC. Translated: CASSPSASDETQYF. The complete variable domain, with remaining parts taken from reference TRBV7-9 and TRBJ2-5, reads DTGVSQNPRHKITKRGQNVTFRCDPISEHNRLYWYRQTLGQGPEFLTYFQNEAQLEKSRLLSDRFSAERPKGSFSTLEIQRTEQGDSAMYLCASSPSASDETQYFGPGTRLLVL.

This clonotype was seen at least ten times. The J gene is TRBJ2-7, the V gene TRBV27, with a tentative D call TRBD1 (6 bases). Germline CDR1 reads MNHEY; CDR2 reads SMNVEV (reference sequence). V was trimmed by 3 bases and J by 0 bases, leaving 12 bases between them. CDR3 length equals 15 residues. In nucleotides, the CDR3 is TGTGCCAGCAGTTTGATGCAGGGGCACTCCTACGAGCAGTACGTC. Translating it yields CASSLMQGHSYEQYV.

The J gene is TRBJ2-1, the V gene TRBV28; TRBD1 matches at 9 bases. The V segment lost 6 bases and the J segment 0 bases; nucleotides outside the gene matches: 3. The CDR3 runs 15 residues. The germline gives CDR1 MDHEN, CDR2 SYDVKM. CDR3 DNA sequence: TGTGCCAGCAGCTGGGGACAGGGCTCCTACAATGAGCAGTTCTTC. This encodes CASSWGQGSYNEQFF.

The chain combines TRBV5-1 with TRBJ1-4; D is unclear. In germline, CDR1 is SGHRS, CDR2 YFSETQ. Trimming pared 4 bases from V and 8 bases from J, leaving 15 bases between. CDR3 length: 14 residues. The CDR3 loop is CASSPFLDAEKLFF. The CDR3 DNA reads TGCGCCAGCAGCCCCTTTCTTGATGCCGAAAAACTGTTTTTT.

This clonotype was counted many times. This chain uses TRBV20-1 with TRBJ1-1; D is possibly TRBD1 (5 bases). The V gene lost 2 bases and the J gene lost 4 bases, with 26 bases spanning the gap. Per the germline V gene, CDR1 is DFQATT and CDR2 is SNEGSKA (reference sequence). This CDR3 region has 18 residues. CDR3 DNA: TGCAGTGCTAGACCTTTCTCACTCACGGGGCATCAGAGCACTGAAGCTTTCTTT. Translated: CSARPFSLTGHQSTEAFF.

At least ten counts were recorded for this clonotype. The rearrangement uses TRBV20-1 and TRBJ1-5, with a possible D match to TRBD1 (6 bases). V was cut by 4 bases and J by 4 bases, with 14 bases left in between. There are 14 residues in the CDR3. The germline CDR1 and CDR2 sequences are DFQATT and SNEGSKA (reference sequence). The DNA for the CDR3 is TGCAGTGCTAAAAGGCGGACAGATAATCAGCCCCAGCATTTT. Translation: CSAKRRTDNQPQHF.

This clonotype came up a few times. This chain connects TRBV7-2 to TRBJ2-7, with 8 bases fitting TRBD1. The CDR3 is 15 amino acids. Per the germline V gene, CDR1 is SGHTA and CDR2 is FQGNSA. The V and J ends lost 0 bases and 2 bases, in that order; junction bases with no gene match: 3. The CDR3 region is CASSLAGQVAYEQYF. CDR3 DNA: TGTGCCAGCAGCTTAGCGGGACAGGTCGCCTACGAGCAGTACTTC. Drawing the rest from reference TRBV7-2 and TRBJ2-7, the complete variable domain is GAGVSQSPSNKVTEKGKDVELRCDPISGHTALYWYRQSLGQGLEFLIYFQGNSAPDKSGLPSDRFSAERTGGSVSTLTIQRTQQEDSAVYLCASSLAGQVAYEQYFGPGTRLTVT.

This rearrangement joins TRBV28 to TRBJ1-4; no firm D call. V shed 2 bases and J shed 4 bases, with 5 bases lying between them. Germline lookup yields CDR1 MDHEN and CDR2 SYDVKM. The length of the CDR3 is 13 residues. The CDR3 nucleotides read TGTGCCAGCAGTTTAATGAATAATGAAAAACTGTTTTTT. This encodes CASSLMNNEKLFF.

V usage is TRBV3-1 and J usage is TRBJ1-5; TRBD1 agrees at 10 bases. CDR1 and CDR2 from the germline V gene are LGHDT and YNNKEL (reference sequence). V shed 4 bases and J 7 bases; nucleotides not matched to a gene: 10. This CDR3 region has 16 residues. In DNA, the CDR3 is TGTGCCAGCAGCCCCGGGACAGGGGAGTACCGACAGCCCCAGCATTTT. Protein product: CASSPGTGEYRQPQHF.

The sample holds many counts of this clonotype. The rearrangement joins TRBV4-3 to TRBJ2-7; 12 nucleotides line up with TRBD2. The CDR3 runs 16 residues. Trimming removed 2 bases from V and 5 bases from J; junction bases left unmatched: 7. Germline V CDR1 and CDR2: LGHNA, YSLEER. The CDR3 DNA is TGCGCCAGCAGCCAATGGCTAGCGGGGGGGCTCCACGAGCAGTACTTC. It is translated as CASSQWLAGGLHEQYF.

This clonotype has at least ten counts. CDR3 region: CSARDEDLDGYTF. Written as DNA, the CDR3 is TGCAGTGCTAGAGATGAAGACCTAGATGGCTACACCTTC. This chain uses TRBV20-1 with TRBJ1-2; the D is unclear. The CDR3 has 13 amino acids. Deletions cut 0 bases from V and 6 bases from J, with 11 bases between. Germline assignment: CDR1 DFQATT and CDR2 SNEGSKA (reference sequence).

J is TRBJ1-6 and V is TRBV4-2; 7 positions agree with TRBD1. In germline, CDR1 is LGHNA, CDR2 YNFKEQ. The CDR3 is 15 residues long. V was pared by 0 bases and J by 10 bases, with 6 bases of the junction left unmatched. CDR3 amino acids: CASSQDRTGGSPLHF. CDR3 nucleotide sequence: TGTGCCAGCAGCCAAGATAGGACAGGCGGCTCACCCCTCCACTTT.

This clonotype occurred a few times. V is TRBV24-1 and J is TRBJ2-3, with D maybe TRBD2 (6 bases). The germline V gene has CDR1 KGHDR and CDR2 SFDVKD. This CDR3 comprises 15 residues. Trimming removed 1 base at V and 6 bases at J, with 13 bases between. The CDR3 region is CATSDFRAGSDTQYF. The DNA of the CDR3 is TGTGCCACCAGTGATTTTAGGGCGGGGAGTGATACGCAGTATTTT.

The chain uses TRBV12-3 or TRBV12-4 and TRBJ2-7; D not resolved. Trimming stripped 6 bases from V and 0 bases from J, with 6 bases between. The CDR3 length is 12 residues. The CDR3 DNA is TGTGCCAGCAGAAAAGCCTCCTACGAGCAGTACTTC. This sequence encodes CASRKASYEQYF.

This clonotype was detected many times. The chain recombines TRBV6-6 with TRBJ1-5; D unresolved. CDR3 length: 13 amino acids. Trimming removed 6 bases at V and 4 bases at J, with 10 bases between. Germline-derived CDR1 and CDR2 are MNHNY and SVGAGI (reference sequence). Here the CDR3 reads CASSRTANQPQHF. CDR3 DNA sequence: TGTGCCAGCAGCCGGACGGCAAATCAGCCCCAGCATTTT.

This clonotype was picked up a small number of times. The chain has TRBV5-5 and TRBJ2-1; 9 bases fit TRBD2. Trimming at V came to 1 base and at J to 9 bases, leaving 11 bases not matched to a gene. Germline values: CDR1 SGHKS, CDR2 YYEKEE (reference sequence). The CDR3 contains 16 residues. CDR3 coding DNA: TGTGCCAGCAGCTTGAGGGATGGCGGGGGGGCGATTGAGCAGTTCTTC. Translating gives CASSLRDGGGAIEQFF. The full variable domain, with the rest looked up from reference TRBV5-5 and TRBJ2-1, is DAGVTQSPTHLIKTRGQQVTLRCSPISGHKSVSWYQQVLGQGPQFIFQYYEKEERGRGNFPDRFSARQFPNYSSELNVNALLLGDSALYLCASSLRDGGGAIEQFFGPGTRLTVL.

The sample holds many counts of this clonotype. The rearrangement uses TRBV27 and TRBJ2-1; TRBD1 agrees at 11 bases. V dropped 5 bases and J dropped 4; count of bases not matched to a gene: 7. The CDR3 contains 16 residues. Per germline, CDR1 MNHEY and CDR2 SMNVEV (reference sequence). CDR3: CASSRDRGKSYNEQFF. In nucleotides, the CDR3 is TGTGCCAGCAGTAGGGACAGGGGGAAGTCTTACAATGAGCAGTTCTTC.

The chain carries TRBV20-1 and TRBJ1-6; D remains unclear. V was pared by 1 base and J by 10 bases, with 20 bases between. The V gene's germline CDR1 is DFQATT and CDR2 SNEGSKA (reference sequence). CDR3 length: 16 amino acids. The CDR3 DNA reads as TGCAGTGCTAGAGTCCCCCCTCCAGTGGAAGTCTCACCCCTCCACTTT. Residues: CSARVPPPVEVSPLHF.

The genes are TRBV6-5 and TRBJ1-5; D call uncertain. The V end lost 0 bases, the J end lost 7 bases, and 19 bases lay between the germline ends. CDR1 is MNHEY and CDR2 is SVGAGI in the germline V gene. The CDR3 is 17 residues long. The CDR3 region is CASSYSTTEPLTQPQHF. CDR3 nucleotide sequence: TGTGCCAGCAGTTACTCGACCACAGAGCCCCTCACCCAGCCCCAGCATTTT.

This clonotype occurred many times. The chain links TRBV20-1 to TRBJ2-2; TRBD2 aligns across 8 bases. The length of the CDR3 is 18 residues. Germline loops: CDR1 DFQATT, CDR2 SNEGSKA (reference sequence). J was trimmed by 1 base and V by 6 bases; bases with no gene match: 16. CDR3 nucleotides: TGCAGTGCCAACTCTTTAGCGGGGACGGACTGGAACACCGGGGAGCTGTTTTTT. Protein sequence: CSANSLAGTDWNTGELFF.

The chain couples TRBV12-5 to TRBJ2-7, with D tentatively TRBD2 (5 bases). Trimming shortened V by 6 bases and J by 1 base, and 13 bases separated the two germline ends. The CDR3 runs 14 residues. Germline CDR1 is LGHNT and CDR2 is FRNRAP. The CDR3 sequence: CASGPAGISYEQYF. The CDR3, as DNA: TGTGCTAGTGGCCCCGCGGGTATTTCCTACGAGCAGTACTTC.

The table lists this clonotype with many counts. The gene calls are TRBV20-1 and TRBJ2-7; TRBD1 matches at 8 bases. The CDR3 loop spans 11 amino acids. The germline V gene encodes CDR1 DFQATT and CDR2 SNEGSKA (reference sequence). Trimming at V came to 8 bases and at J to 6 bases, leaving 6 bases not matched to a gene. Here the CDR3 reads CSLGQGSEQYV. The DNA of the CDR3 is TGCAGTCTTGGACAGGGCAGCGAGCAGTACGTC.

This chain links TRBV27 with TRBJ2-3; 7 bases are shared with TRBD1. Germline trimming cut 11 bases from V and 2 bases from J; bases unmatched to any gene: 10. The germline V gene encodes CDR1 MNHEY and CDR2 SMNVEV (reference sequence). The CDR3 contains 14 residues. The chain's CDR3 is CAAAKDRVTDTQYF. The DNA of the CDR3 is TGTGCCGCCGCTAAAGACAGGGTCACAGATACGCAGTATTTT.

J is TRBJ1-4 and V is TRBV6-5; no firm D call. The ends were cut back, 0 bases at V and 0 bases at J, with 11 bases in the middle. This CDR3 region has 17 residues. CDR1 and CDR2 (germline): MNHEY, SVGAGI. CDR3 nucleotide sequence: TGTGCCAGCAGTTACTCGATGGCCTTAGCAACTAATGAAAAACTGTTTTTT. This codes for CASSYSMALATNEKLFF.